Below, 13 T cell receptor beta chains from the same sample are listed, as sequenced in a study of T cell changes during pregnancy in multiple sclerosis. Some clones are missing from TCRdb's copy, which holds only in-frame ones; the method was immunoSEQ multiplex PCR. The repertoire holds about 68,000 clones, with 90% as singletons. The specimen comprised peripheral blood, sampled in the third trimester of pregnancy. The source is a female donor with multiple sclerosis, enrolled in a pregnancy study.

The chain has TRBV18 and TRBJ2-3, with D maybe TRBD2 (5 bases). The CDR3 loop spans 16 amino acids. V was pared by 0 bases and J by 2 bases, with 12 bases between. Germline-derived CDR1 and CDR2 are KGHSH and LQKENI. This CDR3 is CASSPPLGKHTDTQYF. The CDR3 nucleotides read TGTGCCAGCTCACCACCGCTCGGGAAACACACAGATACGCAGTATTTT. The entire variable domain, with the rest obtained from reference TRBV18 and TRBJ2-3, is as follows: NAGVMQNPRHLVRRRGQEARLRCSPMKGHSHVYWYRQLPEEGLKFMVYLQKENIIDESGMPKERFSAEFPKEGPSILRIQQVVRGDSAAYFCASSPPLGKHTDTQYFGPGTRLTVL.

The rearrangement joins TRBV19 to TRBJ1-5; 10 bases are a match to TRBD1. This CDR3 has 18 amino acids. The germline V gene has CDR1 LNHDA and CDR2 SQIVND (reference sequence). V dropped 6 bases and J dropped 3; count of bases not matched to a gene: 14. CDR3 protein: CASSRARQGARNNQPQHF. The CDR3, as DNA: TGTGCCAGTAGCCGAGCACGACAGGGGGCGCGAAACAATCAGCCCCAGCATTTT.

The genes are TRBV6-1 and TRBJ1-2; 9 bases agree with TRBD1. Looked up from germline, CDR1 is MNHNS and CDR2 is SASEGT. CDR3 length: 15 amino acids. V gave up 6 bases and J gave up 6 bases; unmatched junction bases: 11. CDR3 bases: TGTGCCAGCAGAGAAAACAGGGGGCTGGGGGATGGCTACACCTTC. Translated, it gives CASRENRGLGDGYTF.

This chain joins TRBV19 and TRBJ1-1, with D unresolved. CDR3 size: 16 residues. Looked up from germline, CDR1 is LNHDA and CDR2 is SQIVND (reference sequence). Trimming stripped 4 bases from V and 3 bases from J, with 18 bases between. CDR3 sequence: CASSTLRSQLDTEAFF. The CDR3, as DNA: TGTGCCAGTAGTACGCTTAGGAGTCAGCTAGACACTGAAGCTTTCTTT. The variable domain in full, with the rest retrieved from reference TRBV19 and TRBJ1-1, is DGGITQSPKYLFRKEGQNVTLSCEQNLNHDAMYWYRQDPGQGLRLIYYSQIVNDFQKGDIAEGYSVSREKKESFPLTVTSAQKNPTAFYLCASSTLRSQLDTEAFFGQGTRLTVV.

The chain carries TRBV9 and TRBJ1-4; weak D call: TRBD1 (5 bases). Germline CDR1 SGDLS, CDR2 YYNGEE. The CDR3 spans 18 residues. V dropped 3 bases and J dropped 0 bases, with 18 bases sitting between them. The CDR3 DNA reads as TGTGCCAGCAGCGCCCACGGGGGGGGGTGGGCAACTAATGAAAAACTGTTTTTT. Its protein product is CASSAHGGGWATNEKLFF.

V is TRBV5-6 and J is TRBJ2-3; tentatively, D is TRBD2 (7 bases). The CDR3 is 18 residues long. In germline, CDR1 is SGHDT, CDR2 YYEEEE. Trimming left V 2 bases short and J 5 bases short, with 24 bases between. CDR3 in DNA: TGTGCCAGCAGCTTTTATAAAGGGGGTGCGGGAGTAAGAGATACGCAGTATTTT. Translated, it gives CASSFYKGGAGVRDTQYF.

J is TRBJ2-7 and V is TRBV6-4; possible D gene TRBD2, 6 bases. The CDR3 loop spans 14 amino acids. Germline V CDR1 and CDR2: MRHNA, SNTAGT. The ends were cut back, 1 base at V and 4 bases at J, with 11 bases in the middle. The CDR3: CASSDWVADYEQYF. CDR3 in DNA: TGTGCCAGCAGTGACTGGGTAGCGGATTACGAGCAGTACTTC.

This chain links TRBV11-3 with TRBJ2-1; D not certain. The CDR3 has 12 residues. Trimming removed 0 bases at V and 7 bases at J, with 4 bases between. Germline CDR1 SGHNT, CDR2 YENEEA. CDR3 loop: CASSLDENEQFF. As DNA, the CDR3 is TGTGCCAGCAGCTTAGACGAGAATGAGCAGTTCTTC.

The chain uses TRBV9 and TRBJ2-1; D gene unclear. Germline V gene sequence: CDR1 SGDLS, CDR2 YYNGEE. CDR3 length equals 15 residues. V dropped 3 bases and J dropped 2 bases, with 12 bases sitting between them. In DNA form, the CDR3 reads TGTGCCAGCAGCGAGGCCTATGGGCCCTACAATGAGCAGTTCTTC. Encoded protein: CASSEAYGPYNEQFF.

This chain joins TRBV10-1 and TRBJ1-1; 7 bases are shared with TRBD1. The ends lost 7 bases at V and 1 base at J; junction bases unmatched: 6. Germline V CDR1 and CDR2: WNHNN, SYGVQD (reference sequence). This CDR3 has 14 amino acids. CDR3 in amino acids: CASTGDRSNTEAFF. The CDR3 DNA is TGCGCCAGCACTGGGGACAGATCGAACACTGAAGCTTTCTTT.

The CDR3 nucleotides are TGTGCCAGCAGCTCCAACCCGGGGGGGGAAAAACTGTTTTTT. Amino acids: CASSSNPGGEKLFF. V and J are TRBV7-9 and TRBJ1-4, with D possibly TRBD1 on 5 matching bases. V shed 4 bases and J shed 8 bases, with 14 bases lying between them. CDR1 is SEHNR, CDR2 FQNEAQ, per germline (reference sequence). The CDR3 spans 14 residues.

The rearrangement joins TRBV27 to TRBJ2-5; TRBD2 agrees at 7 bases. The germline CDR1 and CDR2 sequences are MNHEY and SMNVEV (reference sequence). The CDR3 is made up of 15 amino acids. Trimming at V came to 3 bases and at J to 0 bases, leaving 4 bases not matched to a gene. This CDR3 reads CASSFWRGNQETQYF. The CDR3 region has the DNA TGTGCCAGCAGTTTTTGGCGGGGGAACCAAGAGACCCAGTACTTC.

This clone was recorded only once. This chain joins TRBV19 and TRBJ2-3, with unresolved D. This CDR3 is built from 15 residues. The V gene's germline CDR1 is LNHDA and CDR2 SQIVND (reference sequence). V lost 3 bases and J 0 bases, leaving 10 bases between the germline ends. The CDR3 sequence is CASSMGSPSTDTQYF. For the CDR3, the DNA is TGTGCCAGTAGTATGGGCAGTCCTAGCACAGATACGCAGTATTTT.